A single sample gave rise to the 13 T cell receptor beta chains below, sequenced in a study of shared clonotypes between healthy human individuals. The method was immunoSEQ multiplex PCR; TCRdb's version includes in-frame clones alone and lacks a portion of them. The sample lists some 630,000 clones, 90% to 97% occurring once. Naive CD8 isolation took CD45RO-negative cells positively selected for CCR7 and excluded terminally differentiated effector memory CD45RA+ cells. Sequencing was carried out using naive CD8+ T cells sorted from blood. Receptors were obtained from a woman aged 30 to 39 in good health.

Points on this clone: Other DNA sequences in the sample encode the same CDR3. The J gene is TRBJ1-1, the V gene TRBV5-6; D call uncertain. V was pared by 1 base and J by 0 bases, with 1 base between. The CDR3 consists of 12 residues. CDR1 is SGHDT, CDR2 YYEEEE, per germline. The CDR3 protein is CASSLMNTEAFF. The CDR3 coding sequence is TGTGCCAGCAGCTTGATGAACACTGAAGCTTTCTTT.

The J gene is TRBJ2-1, the V gene TRBV27, with TRBD1 matching 9 bases. The CDR3 spans 16 residues. The germline V gene encodes CDR1 MNHEY and CDR2 SMNVEV (reference sequence). V lost 8 bases and J lost 5; bases outside the gene matches: 13. CDR3 nucleotides: TGTGCCAGCGTGGGACAGGGTTTATTTGTCCACAATGAGCAGTTCTTC. Translated: CASVGQGLFVHNEQFF.

The rearrangement links TRBV11-2 to TRBJ2-1; D is possibly TRBD1 or TRBD2 (5 bases each). With 2 bases removed from V and 8 bases from J, the gap between germline ends came to 22 bases. The CDR3 length is 17 residues. Germline loops: CDR1 SGHAT, CDR2 FQNNGV. CDR3 in amino acids: CASSLTPAGVGADEQFF. CDR3 DNA: TGTGCCAGCAGCTTAACCCCCGCGGGCGTAGGGGCGGATGAGCAGTTCTTC.

The chain's CDR3 is CASSLQLADTQYF. CDR3 sequence (DNA): TGTGCCAGCAGCTTGCAGCTGGCGGATACGCAGTATTTT. This chain uses TRBV5-6 with TRBJ2-3; D is undetermined. The germline CDR1 and CDR2 sequences are SGHDT and YYEEEE. The CDR3 is 13 residues long. The germline V and J ends were trimmed by 1 base and 6 bases, with 9 bases remaining between them.

The chain joins TRBV2 to TRBJ2-2; a weak D match, TRBD2 (6 bases). This CDR3 has 16 amino acids. CDR1 is SNHLY, CDR2 FYNNEI, per germline. The V and J ends lost 7 bases and 5 bases respectively, with 20 bases between them. The chain's CDR3 is CASKGGGEVGTGELFF. Written as DNA, the CDR3 is TGTGCCAGCAAAGGCGGAGGGGAAGTCGGGACCGGGGAGCTGTTTTTT.

The chain has TRBV29-1 and TRBJ2-3; 9 bases are shared with TRBD1. The CDR3 extends over 13 amino acids. V shed 7 bases and J 3 bases; nucleotides not matched to a gene: 5. CDR1 is SQVTM and CDR2 is ANQGSEA in the germline V gene. Written as DNA, the CDR3 is TGCAGCGGATGGGACAGGGAAACAGATACGCAGTATTTT. This encodes CSGWDRETDTQYF.

V usage is TRBV28 and J usage is TRBJ2-2; D is unclear. Deletions cut 6 bases from V and 8 bases from J, with 13 bases between. Germline CDR1 and CDR2: MDHEN and SYDVKM. This CDR3 is 13 amino acids long. The CDR3 region has the DNA TGTGCCAGCAGGACACCTGGCCCTGGGGAGCTGTTTTTT. Amino acids: CASRTPGPGELFF.

CDR3 bases: TGTGCCAGCAGGCCTCAGGGCTCGGGGGAGCAGTACTTC. Translation gives CASRPQGSGEQYF. The genes are TRBV28 and TRBJ2-7, with D possibly being TRBD1 or TRBD2 (5 bases each). From germline, CDR1 is MDHEN and CDR2 SYDVKM. Trimming stripped 6 bases from V and 7 bases from J, with 16 bases between. The CDR3 loop spans 13 amino acids. Complete variable domain (other parts from reference TRBV28 and TRBJ2-7): DVKVTQSSRYLVKRTGEKVFLECVQDMDHENMFWYRQDPGLGLRLIYFSYDVKMKEKGDIPEGYSVSREKKERFSLILESASTNQTSMYLCASRPQGSGEQYFGPGTRLTVT.

The chain links TRBV27 to TRBJ1-5; weak D call: TRBD1 (5 bases). There are 14 residues in the CDR3. V was cut by 5 bases and J by 7 bases, with 15 bases left in between. Germline V gives CDR1 MNHEY, CDR2 SMNVEV (reference sequence). The CDR3 DNA reads as TGTGCCAGCAGTAACTTCGGGGGTGGCCAGCCCCAGCATTTT. It yields the protein CASSNFGGGQPQHF.

The chain couples TRBV30 to TRBJ2-3; D may correspond to TRBD1 or TRBD2 (6 bases each). V gave up 8 bases and J gave up 0 bases, with 21 bases separating them. This CDR3 comprises 16 residues. Germline V CDR1 and CDR2: GTSNPN, SVGIG (reference sequence). This CDR3 is CARDSGGPYSTDTQYF. The CDR3 DNA is TGTGCCCGGGATTCTGGGGGGCCTTATAGCACAGATACGCAGTATTTT.

The V and J genes are TRBV7-8 and TRBJ2-5, with TRBD2 identical over 7 bases. This CDR3 is 15 amino acids long. Looked up from germline, CDR1 is SGHVS and CDR2 is FQNEAQ. The trim removed 5 bases at V and 4 bases at J, leaving 10 bases unmatched. CDR3 region: CASSPKRDRRETQYF. The DNA for the CDR3 is TGTGCCAGCAGCCCGAAGCGGGATAGGAGAGAGACCCAGTACTTC.

The chain employs TRBV19 and TRBJ2-3, with no clear D. The CDR3 runs 14 residues. Germline CDR1 LNHDA, CDR2 SQIVND (reference sequence). V lost 3 bases, J lost 5 bases, and 12 bases lay in between. The CDR3 nucleotides read TGTGCCAGTAGTATGAAGGGAATTGGAGATACGCAGTATTTT. Translation gives CASSMKGIGDTQYF.

The chain employs TRBV9 and TRBJ2-5, with 7 bases aligning to TRBD2. With 0 bases clipped from V and 3 bases from J, the junction kept 5 bases outside the gene matches. Germline CDR1 reads SGDLS; CDR2 reads YYNGEE. The CDR3 sequence is 15 residues long. CDR3 coding DNA: TGTGCCAGCAGCGTAGTTCTTGCGGGAGAAGAGACCCAGTACTTC. Its protein product is CASSVVLAGEETQYF.